This is a list of T cell receptor beta chains from one sample in a study of OX40 agonist ivuxolimab in advanced cancers. Only in-frame clones appear in the TCRdb table, and some are missing; sequencing was by immunoSEQ multiplex PCR. The table includes some 100,000 clones, around 91% detected once. Sequences were derived from CD4+ or CD8+ T cells sorted from blood, sampled in a trial of the OX40 agonist ivuxolimab. The source is an adult with an advanced solid tumor such as melanoma, head and neck, liver or kidney cancer. The CDR3 runs from the conserved cysteine through the conserved F or W. A D gene is named only where the DNA matches it firmly. Some rows mark clone size as missing; the rest say once, few, many or name a class of expanded clone.

>TRBJ1-3|-|-|TRBV15
TGTGCCACCAGCACCCAAGCCACGGGGGCTCGAAACACCATATATTTT
CATSTQATGARNTIYF
>TRBJ2-2|-|few|TRBV2
TGTGCCAGTCACGACGGCGGGGAGCTGTTTTTT
CASHDGGELFF
>TRBJ2-2|TRBD1|-|TRBV5-1
TGCGCCAGCAGCTTGGTGACAGGGCCCACGAACACCGGGGAGCTGTTTTTT
CASSLVTGPTNTGELFF
>TRBJ1-1|TRBD1|-|TRBV5-1
TGCGCCAGCAGATCTACGGGACAGGGTACACCTATGAACACTGAAGCTTTCTTT
CASRSTGQGTPMNTEAFF
>TRBJ1-4|-|-|TRBV2
TGTGCCAGCAGTGAGACGGGCAGGGTGGAAAAACTGTTTTTT
CASSETGRVEKLFF
>TRBJ1-2|-|few|TRBV6-1
TGTGCCAGCAGTGAAGGGGGAGGCTACACCTTC
CASSEGGGYTF
>TRBJ2-6|-|-|TRBV2
TGTGCCAGCTCCCCCTCTGGGGCCAACGTCCTGACTTTC
CASSPSGANVLTF
>TRBJ2-1|-|-|TRBV6-5
TGTGCCAGCAGTTACTCGGTTGGCTCCTACAATGAGCAGTTCTTC
CASSYSVGSYNEQFF
>TRBJ1-5|TRBD1|once|TRBV2
TGTGCCAGCACTGGGGAGGGGGCTTGGGGTCAGCCCCAGCATTTT
CASTGEGAWGQPQHF
>TRBJ2-4|-|-|TRBV7-3
TGTGCCAGCAGCTTAGGTCCAGGTTCCAAAAACATTCAGTACTTC
CASSLGPGSKNIQYF
>TRBJ2-1|TRBD2|-|TRBV28
TGTGCCAGCAGAGACCTAGCGGGACTACACAATGAGCAGTTCTTC
CASRDLAGLHNEQFF
>TRBJ2-7|TRBD1|-|TRBV7-8
TGTGCCAGCAGCTTAGTCTGGGACAGGGGGACCTACGAGCAGTACTTC
CASSLVWDRGTYEQYF
>TRBJ2-1|TRBD1|-|TRBV5-1
TGCGCCAGCAGCTTGGTTCAGGGGGTAACATCCTACAATGAGCAGTTCTTC
CASSLVQGVTSYNEQFF
>TRBJ2-2|-|-|TRBV5-5
TGTGCCACCGCTGGCTGGGAGGCCGGGGAGCTGTTTTTT
CATAGWEAGELFF
>TRBJ2-3|TRBD2|-|TRBV27
TGTGCCAGCAGCACCCTGGCGGGAGGGCCGAGAGATACGCAGTATTTT
CASSTLAGGPRDTQYF
>TRBJ2-5|-|-|TRBV7-8
TGTGCCAGCAGCTTAGACCCGCGTTGGACTCAAGAGACCCAGTACTTC
CASSLDPRWTQETQYF
>TRBJ1-1|-|-|TRBV6-1
TGTGCCAGCAGAGACCAGGGCTTGAACACTGAAGCTTTCTTT
CASRDQGLNTEAFF
>TRBJ1-1|-|-|TRBV29-1
TGCAGCGGGGTGAACACTGAAGCTTTCTTT
CSGVNTEAFF
>TRBJ2-5|-|-|TRBV19
TGTGCCAGTAGTATCGCAGGGCTCGAGACCCAGTACTTC
CASSIAGLETQYF
>TRBJ2-1|TRBD2|once|TRBV5-1
TGCGCCAGCAGCTTTACCGGGACTAGCGGGAGGCCGGCCTACAATGAGCAGTTCTTC
CASSFTGTSGRPAYNEQFF
>TRBJ2-7|TRBD1|-|TRBV7-9
TGTGCCAGCAGCGTGGGGACAGGAACCTACGAGCAGTACTTC
CASSVGTGTYEQYF
>TRBJ2-5|-|once|TRBV7-8
TGTGCCAGCAGCTTCCTCATGGGGGAGACCCAGTACTTC
CASSFLMGETQYF
>TRBJ1-5|-|once|TRBV6-1
TGTGCCAGCAGTATAGATAGCAATCAGCCCCAGCATTTT
CASSIDSNQPQHF
>TRBJ2-1|-|-|TRBV11-2
TGTGCCAGCAGCCCCAAATCTCGACTAGGTAGCTACAATGAGCAGTTCTTC
CASSPKSRLGSYNEQFF
>TRBJ2-2|TRBD2|-|TRBV28
TGTGCCAGCAGTCATCTAGCGGGAGGCGGGGAGCTGTTTTTT
CASSHLAGGGELFF
>TRBJ2-3|-|-|TRBV19
TGTGCCAGTAGTATCGGGACACCAGATACGCAGTATTTT
CASSIGTPDTQYF
>TRBJ1-1|-|few|TRBV19
TGTGCCAGTAGTATAGCGGGACACTCGAACACTGAAGCTTTCTTT
CASSIAGHSNTEAFF